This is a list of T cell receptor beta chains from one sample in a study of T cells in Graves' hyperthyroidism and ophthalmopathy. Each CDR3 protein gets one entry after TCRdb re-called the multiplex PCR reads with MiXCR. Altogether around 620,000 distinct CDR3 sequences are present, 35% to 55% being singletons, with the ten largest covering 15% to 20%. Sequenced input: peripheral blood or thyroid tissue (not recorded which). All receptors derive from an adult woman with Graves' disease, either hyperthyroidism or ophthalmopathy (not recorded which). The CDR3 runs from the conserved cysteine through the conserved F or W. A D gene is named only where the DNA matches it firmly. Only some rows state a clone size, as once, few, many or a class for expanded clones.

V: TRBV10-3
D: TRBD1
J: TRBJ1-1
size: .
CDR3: CAISERQGGDGYTEAFF
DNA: TGTGCCATCAGTGAGAGACAGGGAGGGGATGGCTACACTGAAGCTTTCTTT

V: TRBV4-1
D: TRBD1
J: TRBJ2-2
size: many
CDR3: CASSLPTGLTGELFF
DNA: TGCGCCAGCAGCCTCCCGACAGGGCTCACCGGGGAGCTGTTTTTT

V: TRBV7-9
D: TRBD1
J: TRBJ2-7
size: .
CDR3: CASSQLDRGYEQYF
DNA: TGTGCCAGCAGCCAATTGGACAGGGGGTACGAGCAGTACTTC

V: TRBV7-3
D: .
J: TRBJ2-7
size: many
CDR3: CASSGPFQGGEQYF
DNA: TGTGCCAGCAGCGGCCCCTTCCAGGGCGGCGAGCAGTACTTC

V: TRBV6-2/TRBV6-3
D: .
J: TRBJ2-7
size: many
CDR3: CASSYMYEQYF
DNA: TGTGCCAGCAGTTACATGTACGAGCAGTACTTC

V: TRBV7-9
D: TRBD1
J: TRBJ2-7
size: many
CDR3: CASSSKQGLSSYEQYF
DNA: TGTGCCAGCAGCTCAAAACAGGGGCTCTCCTCCTACGAGCAGTACTTC

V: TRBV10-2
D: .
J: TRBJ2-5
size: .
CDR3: CASKGMETQYF
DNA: TGCGCCAGCAAAGGGATGGAGACCCAGTACTTC

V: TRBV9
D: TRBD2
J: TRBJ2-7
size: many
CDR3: CASSPGGLSSYEQYF
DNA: TGTGCCAGCAGCCCGGGGGGGCTAAGCTCCTACGAGCAGTACTTC

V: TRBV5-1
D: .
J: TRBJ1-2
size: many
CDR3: CASSLDHSPVGGYTF
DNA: TGCGCCAGCAGCTTGGATCACAGCCCCGTGGGGGGCTACACCTTC

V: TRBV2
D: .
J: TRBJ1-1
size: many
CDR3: CASSEWAGVPFF
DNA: TGTGCCAGCAGTGAATGGGCGGGGGTACCTTTCTTT

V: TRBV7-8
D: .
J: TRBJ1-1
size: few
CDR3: CASLRDTPNTEAFF
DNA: TGTGCCAGTCTACGGGACACTCCGAACACTGAAGCTTTCTTT

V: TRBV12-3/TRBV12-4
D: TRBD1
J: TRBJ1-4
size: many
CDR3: CASSLGTGIGEKLFF
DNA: TGTGCCAGCAGTCTGGGGACAGGGATTGGGGAAAAACTGTTTTTT

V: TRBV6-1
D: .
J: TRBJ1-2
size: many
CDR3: CASSVLDHYGYTF
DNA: TGTGCCAGCAGTGTTCTGGACCACTATGGCTACACCTTC

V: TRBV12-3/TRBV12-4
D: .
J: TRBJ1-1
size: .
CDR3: CASQLTGLGNTEAFF
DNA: TGTGCCAGCCAGTTAACAGGACTGGGAAACACTGAAGCTTTCTTT

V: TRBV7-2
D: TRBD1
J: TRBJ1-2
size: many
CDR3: CASSPHRTGPRGYTF
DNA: TGTGCCAGCAGCCCCCATCGGACAGGGCCGCGGGGCTACACCTTC

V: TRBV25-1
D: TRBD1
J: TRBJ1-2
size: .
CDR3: CASSEPGQGGYTF
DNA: TGTGCCAGCAGTGAGCCCGGACAGGGAGGCTACACCTTC

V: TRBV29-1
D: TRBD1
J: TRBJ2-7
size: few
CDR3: CSDRDSSYEQYF
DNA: TGCAGCGACAGGGACAGCTCCTACGAGCAGTACTTC

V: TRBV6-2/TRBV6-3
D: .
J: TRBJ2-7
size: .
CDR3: CAARGRLEQYF
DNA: TGTGCCGCAAGAGGGAGGCTCGAGCAGTACTTC

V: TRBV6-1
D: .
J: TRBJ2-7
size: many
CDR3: CASHSSDLGEQYF
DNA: TGTGCCAGCCACTCGTCGGATCTAGGCGAGCAGTACTTC

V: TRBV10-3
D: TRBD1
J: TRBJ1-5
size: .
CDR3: CAISKGATNQPQHF
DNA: TGTGCCATCAGTAAGGGGGCTACGAATCAGCCCCAGCATTTT

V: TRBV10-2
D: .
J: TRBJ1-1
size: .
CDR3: CATLTQGGTEAFF
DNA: TGCGCCACTTTGACACAGGGCGGGACTGAAGCTTTCTTT

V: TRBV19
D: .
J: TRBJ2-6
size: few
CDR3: CASSMKGDTEAF
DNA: TGTGCCAGTAGTATGAAGGGGGACACTGAAGCTTTC

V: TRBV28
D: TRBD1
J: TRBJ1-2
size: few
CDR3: CASYSQGARGYTF
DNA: TGTGCCAGCTACTCACAGGGGGCACGTGGCTACACCTTC

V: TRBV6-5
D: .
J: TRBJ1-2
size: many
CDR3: CASLVLGRGYTF
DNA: TGTGCCAGCCTCGTTCTGGGTCGTGGCTACACCTTC

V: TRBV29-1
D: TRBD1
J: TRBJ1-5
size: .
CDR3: CSNGQGGLETQHF
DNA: TGCAGCAATGGACAGGGTGGGTTGGAGACCCAGCATTTT

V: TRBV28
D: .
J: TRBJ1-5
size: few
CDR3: CASSSQGRGNQPQHF
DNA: TGTGCCAGCAGTTCCCAAGGACGGGGCAATCAGCCCCAGCATTTT

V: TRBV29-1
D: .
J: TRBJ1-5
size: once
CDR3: CSVGSGAGNQPQHF
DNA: TGCAGCGTCGGGTCAGGGGCCGGCAATCAGCCCCAGCATTTT

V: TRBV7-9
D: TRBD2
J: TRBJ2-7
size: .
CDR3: CASSPLGTSGSYEQYF
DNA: TGTGCCAGCAGCCCCCTAGGGACTAGCGGTTCCTACGAGCAGTACTTC

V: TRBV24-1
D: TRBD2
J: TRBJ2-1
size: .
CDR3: CATSGAGSGGYNEQFF
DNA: TGTGCCACCAGTGGCGCCGGCAGCGGGGGCTACAATGAGCAGTTCTTC

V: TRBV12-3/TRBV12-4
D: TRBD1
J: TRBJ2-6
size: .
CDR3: CASSRTGGNVLTF
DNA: TGTGCCAGCAGCCGGACAGGGGGTAACGTCCTGACTTTC

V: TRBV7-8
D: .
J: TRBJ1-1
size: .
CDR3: CASSLSRSWDTEAFF
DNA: TGTGCCAGCAGCTTGTCTCGCTCATGGGACACTGAAGCTTTCTTT

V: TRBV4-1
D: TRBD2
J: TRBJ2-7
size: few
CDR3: CASSPGGRGTYEQYF
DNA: TGCGCCAGCAGCCCGGGGGGGCGGGGGACCTACGAGCAGTACTTC

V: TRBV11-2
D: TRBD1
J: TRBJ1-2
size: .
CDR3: CASSPGTGGYYGYTF
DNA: TGTGCCAGCAGCCCTGGGACAGGGGGTTACTATGGCTACACCTTC

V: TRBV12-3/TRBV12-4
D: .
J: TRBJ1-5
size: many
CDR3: CASSLGGEGQPQHF
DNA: TGTGCCAGCAGTTTAGGGGGGGAGGGTCAGCCCCAGCATTTT

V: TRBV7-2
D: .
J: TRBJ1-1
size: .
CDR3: CASSLAPGARAFF
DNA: TGTGCCAGCAGCTTAGCGCCGGGGGCGCGAGCTTTCTTT

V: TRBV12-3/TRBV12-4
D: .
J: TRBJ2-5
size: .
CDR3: CATSARYQETQYF
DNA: TGTGCCACCTCAGCCCGGTACCAAGAGACCCAGTACTTC

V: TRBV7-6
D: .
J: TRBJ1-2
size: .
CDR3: CASSLAGGVIYGYTF
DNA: TGTGCCAGCAGCTTAGCCGGGGGGGTGATCTATGGCTACACCTTC

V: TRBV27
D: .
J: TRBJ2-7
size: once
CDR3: CASSLTRDLKQYF
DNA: TGTGCCAGCAGTTTAACCCGGGACCTCAAGCAGTACTTC

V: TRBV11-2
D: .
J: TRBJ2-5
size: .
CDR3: CASTEHPGGQETQYF
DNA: TGTGCCAGCACCGAACATCCAGGGGGGCAAGAGACCCAGTACTTC

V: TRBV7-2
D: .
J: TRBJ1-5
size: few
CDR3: CASSRERNQPQHF
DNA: TGTGCCAGCAGCAGGGAACGCAATCAGCCCCAGCATTTT

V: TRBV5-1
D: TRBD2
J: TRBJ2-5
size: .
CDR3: CASSLGAGTQETQYF
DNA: TGCGCCAGCAGCTTGGGAGCGGGGACCCAAGAGACCCAGTACTTC

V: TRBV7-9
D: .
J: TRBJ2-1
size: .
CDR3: CASIRGRGPLGGSSYNEQFF
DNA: TGTGCCAGCATTCGTGGCAGGGGCCCACTAGGTGGAAGCTCCTACAATGAGCAGTTCTTC

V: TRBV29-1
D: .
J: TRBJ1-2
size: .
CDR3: CSSGPLREDYGYTF
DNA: TGCAGCTCAGGACCGCTACGGGAGGACTATGGCTACACCTTC

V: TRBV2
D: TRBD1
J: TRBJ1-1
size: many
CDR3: CASRTGVTEAFF
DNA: TGTGCCAGCAGGACAGGGGTCACTGAAGCTTTCTTT

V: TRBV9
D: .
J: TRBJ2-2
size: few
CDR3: CASSVVPNTGELFF
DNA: TGTGCCAGCAGCGTAGTTCCGAACACCGGGGAGCTGTTTTTT

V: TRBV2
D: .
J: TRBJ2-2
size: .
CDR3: CASSERLLIPGELFF
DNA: TGTGCCAGCAGTGAAAGGCTCCTAATCCCCGGGGAGCTGTTTTTT

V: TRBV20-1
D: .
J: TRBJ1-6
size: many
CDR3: CSARRGEDSPLHF
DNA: TGCAGTGCTAGGAGGGGCGAAGATTCACCCCTCCACTTT

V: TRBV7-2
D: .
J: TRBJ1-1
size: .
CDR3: CASSAGTLDTEAFF
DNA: TGTGCCAGCAGCGCCGGGACGCTGGACACTGAAGCTTTCTTT

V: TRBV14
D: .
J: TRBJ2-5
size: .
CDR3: CASSQDWHQETQYF
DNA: TGTGCCAGCAGCCAAGATTGGCACCAAGAGACCCAGTACTTC

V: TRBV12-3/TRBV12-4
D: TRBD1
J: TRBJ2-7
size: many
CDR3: CASSPTGGSRDEQYF
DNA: TGTGCCAGCAGCCCGACAGGGGGCTCTCGAGACGAGCAGTACTTC

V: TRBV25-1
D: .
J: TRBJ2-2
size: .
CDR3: CASRGLGSNTGELFF
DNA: TGTGCCAGCAGAGGACTCGGATCGAACACCGGGGAGCTGTTTTTT

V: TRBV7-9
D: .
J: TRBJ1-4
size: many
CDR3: CASSPSVATNEKLFF
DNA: TGTGCCAGCAGCCCCTCAGTTGCAACTAATGAAAAACTGTTTTTT

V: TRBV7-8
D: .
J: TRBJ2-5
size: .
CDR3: CASSSNSGQETQYF
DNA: TGTGCCAGCAGCTCAAATAGCGGACAAGAGACCCAGTACTTC

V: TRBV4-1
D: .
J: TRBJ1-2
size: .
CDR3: CASSQEVPTYYGYTF
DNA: TGCGCCAGCAGCCAAGAGGTGCCCACGTACTATGGCTACACCTTC

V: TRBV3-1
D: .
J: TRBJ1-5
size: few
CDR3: CASSPVGEQPQHF
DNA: TGTGCCAGCAGCCCAGTCGGGGAGCAGCCCCAGCATTTT

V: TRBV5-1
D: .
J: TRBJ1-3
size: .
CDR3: CASSLTGAISGNTIYF
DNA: TGCGCCAGCAGCTTGACAGGTGCTATCTCTGGAAACACCATATATTTT

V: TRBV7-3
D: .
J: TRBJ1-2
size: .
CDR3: CASSFRTASYGYTF
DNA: TGTGCCAGCAGCTTCCGGACAGCTAGCTATGGCTACACCTTC

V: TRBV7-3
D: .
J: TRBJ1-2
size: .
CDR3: CASSSTMTGSLTF
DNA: TGTGCCAGCAGCTCGACGATGACAGGATCATTAACCTTC